A selection of T cell receptor beta chains follows, all from one sample in a study of T-cell reconstitution after alpha-beta-depleted transplantation in children. One entry per CDR3 protein, called by TCRdb with MiXCR from the PCR reads. Of around 76,000 distinct CDR3 sequences in the sample, 15% to 20% are singletons; the top ten hold 45% to 55%. The sequenced sample was PBMCs, mostly from graft donor cells, obtained 360 days after TCRalphabeta/CD19-depleted stem cell transplant. All receptors derive from a male patient between 2 and 15 years old who had a stem cell transplant for acute lymphoblastic leukemia, so the T cells may come from the graft donor. Both conserved end residues are part of each CDR3. The order of the fields is V gene, D gene, J gene, clone size, CDR3 DNA, CDR3 protein. The D gene is left open where the match is weak. The size field is filled for only some rows; it gives once, few, many or a size class.

V gene: TRBV7-9
D gene: TRBD2
J gene: TRBJ2-5
clone size: .
CDR3 DNA: TGTGCCAGCAGCTCCGGGAGGGCGGGAGAGACCCAGTACTTC
CDR3 protein: CASSSGRAGETQYF

V gene: TRBV5-1
D gene: TRBD1
J gene: TRBJ2-3
clone size: .
CDR3 DNA: TGCGCCAGCAGCTTCGACAGGGAGAGCAAGAGCACAGATACGCAGTATTTT
CDR3 protein: CASSFDRESKSTDTQYF

V gene: TRBV11-3
D gene: .
J gene: TRBJ2-7
clone size: .
CDR3 DNA: TGTGCCAGCAGCTTAGAGCCAAGGAGCTCCTACGAGCAGTACTTC
CDR3 protein: CASSLEPRSSYEQYF

V gene: TRBV27
D gene: .
J gene: TRBJ2-7
clone size: .
CDR3 DNA: TGTGCCAGCAGTTTAAGGTCTCCTTCAGTATACGAGCAGTACTTC
CDR3 protein: CASSLRSPSVYEQYF

V gene: TRBV3-1
D gene: .
J gene: TRBJ2-1
clone size: .
CDR3 DNA: TGTGCCAGCAGCCAAACGTCCTGGTTTGGCAATGAGCAGTTCTTC
CDR3 protein: CASSQTSWFGNEQFF

V gene: TRBV3-1
D gene: .
J gene: TRBJ2-7
clone size: few
CDR3 DNA: TGTGCCAGCAGCCTTATTCAGGCTTCCTACGAGCAGTACTTC
CDR3 protein: CASSLIQASYEQYF

V gene: TRBV6-1
D gene: .
J gene: TRBJ1-1
clone size: .
CDR3 DNA: TGTGCCAGCAGCTCCGGGACCTACTACACTGAAGCTTTCTTT
CDR3 protein: CASSSGTYYTEAFF

V gene: TRBV6-1
D gene: .
J gene: TRBJ1-3
clone size: few
CDR3 DNA: TGTGCCAGCAGTCCCACCTTGAGCTCTGGAAACACCATATATTTT
CDR3 protein: CASSPTLSSGNTIYF

V gene: TRBV12-3/TRBV12-4
D gene: .
J gene: TRBJ2-4
clone size: .
CDR3 DNA: TGTGCCAGCAGTCCCCGGTCAGGGGCTGAGAACATTCAGTACTTC
CDR3 protein: CASSPRSGAENIQYF

V gene: TRBV12-3/TRBV12-4
D gene: .
J gene: TRBJ2-6
clone size: few
CDR3 DNA: TGTGCCAGCAGTTTTGGCTTATCCAGCTCTGGGGCCAACGTCCTGACTTTC
CDR3 protein: CASSFGLSSSGANVLTF

V gene: TRBV24-1
D gene: .
J gene: TRBJ2-3
clone size: .
CDR3 DNA: TGTGCCACCAGTGACCAAAGGAAGCGCGCAGATACGCAGTATTTT
CDR3 protein: CATSDQRKRADTQYF

V gene: TRBV20-1
D gene: TRBD2
J gene: TRBJ2-3
clone size: .
CDR3 DNA: TGCAGTGCTAGAGATCTCCTAGCGGGAGGGCCTTATACGCAGTATTTT
CDR3 protein: CSARDLLAGGPYTQYF

V gene: TRBV6-5
D gene: .
J gene: TRBJ2-2
clone size: few
CDR3 DNA: TGTGCCAGCAGTTTACTTGGCACCGGGGAGCTGTTTTTT
CDR3 protein: CASSLLGTGELFF

V gene: TRBV9
D gene: .
J gene: TRBJ2-7
clone size: many
CDR3 DNA: TGTGCCAGCAGCGTAGGTCCATCATTTAACCTCTACGAGCAGTACTTC
CDR3 protein: CASSVGPSFNLYEQYF

V gene: TRBV28
D gene: TRBD2
J gene: TRBJ2-3
clone size: .
CDR3 DNA: TGTGCCAGCAGTTTATGGGGAAGAATCGGGACTAGCCCGTCCACAGATACGCAGTATTTT
CDR3 protein: CASSLWGRIGTSPSTDTQYF

V gene: TRBV11-3
D gene: .
J gene: TRBJ2-1
clone size: .
CDR3 DNA: TGTGCCAGCAGCTTAATAAGGTACAATGAGCAGTTCTTC
CDR3 protein: CASSLIRYNEQFF

V gene: TRBV24-1
D gene: TRBD2
J gene: TRBJ2-2
clone size: .
CDR3 DNA: TGTGCCACCAGTGAGGCTAGCGGGAGGGAGAACACCGGGGAGCTGTTTTTT
CDR3 protein: CATSEASGRENTGELFF

V gene: TRBV12-3/TRBV12-4
D gene: .
J gene: TRBJ1-4
clone size: .
CDR3 DNA: TGTGCCAGCAGTTTACGACAGCCTAATGAAAAACTGTTTTTT
CDR3 protein: CASSLRQPNEKLFF

V gene: TRBV12-3/TRBV12-4
D gene: .
J gene: TRBJ2-4
clone size: few
CDR3 DNA: TGTGCCAGCAGTTTCTTTGGGCCCGCCAAAAACATTCAGTACTTC
CDR3 protein: CASSFFGPAKNIQYF

V gene: TRBV2
D gene: TRBD2
J gene: TRBJ2-7
clone size: .
CDR3 DNA: TGTGCCAGCAGTCGAAGACCGGGACTAGGCTACGAGCAGTACTTC
CDR3 protein: CASSRRPGLGYEQYF

V gene: TRBV12-3/TRBV12-4
D gene: .
J gene: TRBJ2-5
clone size: few
CDR3 DNA: TGTGCCAGCAGTACGATTGGGCGGGCCGCCACCCAGTACTTC
CDR3 protein: CASSTIGRAATQYF

V gene: TRBV20-1
D gene: TRBD2
J gene: TRBJ2-1
clone size: .
CDR3 DNA: TGCAGTGCTAGCCTCGGACTAGCGATCAATGAGCAGTTCTTC
CDR3 protein: CSASLGLAINEQFF

V gene: TRBV12-3/TRBV12-4
D gene: .
J gene: TRBJ2-1
clone size: many
CDR3 DNA: TGTGCCAGCAGTTACGGCAGGTCCTACAATGAGCAGTTCTTC
CDR3 protein: CASSYGRSYNEQFF

V gene: TRBV5-1
D gene: TRBD1
J gene: TRBJ2-5
clone size: .
CDR3 DNA: TGCGCCAGCAGCTTGGGACAGGGGGTTCCGGAGACCCAGTACTTC
CDR3 protein: CASSLGQGVPETQYF

V gene: TRBV24-1
D gene: .
J gene: TRBJ1-2
clone size: .
CDR3 DNA: TGTGCCACCAGTGATTTTTCGATGAGGCATGGCTACACCTTC
CDR3 protein: CATSDFSMRHGYTF

V gene: TRBV24-1
D gene: TRBD2
J gene: TRBJ2-5
clone size: .
CDR3 DNA: TGTGCCACCAGCCACCAAGGGACTAGCGGGAGAGTGGGGCAAGAGACCCAGTACTTC
CDR3 protein: CATSHQGTSGRVGQETQYF

V gene: TRBV12-3/TRBV12-4
D gene: .
J gene: TRBJ1-4
clone size: few
CDR3 DNA: TGTGCCAGCAGATCGACCTATGAAAAACTGTTTTTT
CDR3 protein: CASRSTYEKLFF